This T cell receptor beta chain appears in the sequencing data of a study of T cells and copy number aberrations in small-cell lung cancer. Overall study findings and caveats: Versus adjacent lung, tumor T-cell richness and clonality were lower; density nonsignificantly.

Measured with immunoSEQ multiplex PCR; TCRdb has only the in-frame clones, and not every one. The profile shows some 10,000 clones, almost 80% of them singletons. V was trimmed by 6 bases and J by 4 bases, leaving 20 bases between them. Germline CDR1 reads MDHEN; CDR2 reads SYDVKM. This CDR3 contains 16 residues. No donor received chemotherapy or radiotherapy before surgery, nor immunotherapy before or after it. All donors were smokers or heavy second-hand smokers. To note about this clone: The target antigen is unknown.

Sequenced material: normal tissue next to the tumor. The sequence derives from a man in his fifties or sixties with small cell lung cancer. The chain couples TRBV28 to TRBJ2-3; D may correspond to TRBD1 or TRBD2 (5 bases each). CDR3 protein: CASSSGTPPGPDTQYF. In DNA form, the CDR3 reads TGTGCCAGCAGCTCCGGGACCCCGCCGGGCCCAGATACGCAGTATTTT.